This T cell receptor (beta chain) was recorded in a study of OX40 agonist ivuxolimab in advanced cancers. Findings and caveats of the study: In CD8+ T cells, expanded clones were on average more numerous than in CD4+. Which antigen the expanded peripheral T cells recognized is unknown.

Produced via immunoSEQ multiplex PCR; TCRdb's table is partial and in-frame only. The table lists tens of thousands of clones, about 93% of them singletons. Germline V lookup: CDR1 MNHEY, CDR2 SVGAGI. The CDR3 is 15 residues long. V lost 7 bases and J 5 bases, leaving 18 bases between the germline ends. In the case of this clone: Its target is unknown.

The receptor was isolated from an adult with an advanced solid tumor such as melanoma, head and neck, liver or kidney cancer. The chain links TRBV6-5 to TRBJ1-5, with D maybe TRBD1 (6 bases). The sample was CD4+ or CD8+ T cells sorted from blood, taken in a trial of the OX40 agonist ivuxolimab. The CDR3 protein is CASTLKIGGDQPQHF. The CDR3 nucleotides are TGTGCCAGCACCCTGAAGATTGGGGGCGATCAGCCCCAGCATTTT.